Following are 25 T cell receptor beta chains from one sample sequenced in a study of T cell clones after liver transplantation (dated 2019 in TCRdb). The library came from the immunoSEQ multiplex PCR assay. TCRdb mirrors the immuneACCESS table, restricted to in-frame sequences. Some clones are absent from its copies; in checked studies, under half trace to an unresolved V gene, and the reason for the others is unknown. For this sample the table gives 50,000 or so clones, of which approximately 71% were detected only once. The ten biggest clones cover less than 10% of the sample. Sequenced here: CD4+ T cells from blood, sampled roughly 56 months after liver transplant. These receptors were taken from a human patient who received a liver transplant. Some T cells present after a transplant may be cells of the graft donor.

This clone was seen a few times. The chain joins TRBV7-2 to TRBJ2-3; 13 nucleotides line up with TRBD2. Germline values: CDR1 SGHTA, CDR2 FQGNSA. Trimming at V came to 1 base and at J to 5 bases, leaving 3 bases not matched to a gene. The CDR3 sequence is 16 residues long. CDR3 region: CASSLGLAGGGDTQYF. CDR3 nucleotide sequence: TGTGCCAGCAGCTTAGGACTAGCGGGGGGCGGAGATACGCAGTATTTT.

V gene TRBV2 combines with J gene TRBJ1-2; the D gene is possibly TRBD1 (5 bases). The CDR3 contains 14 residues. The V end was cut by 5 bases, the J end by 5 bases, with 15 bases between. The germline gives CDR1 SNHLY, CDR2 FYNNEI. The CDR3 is CASSLGNGAYGYTF. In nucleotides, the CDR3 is TGTGCCAGCAGTCTAGGGAACGGGGCTTATGGCTACACCTTC.

The CDR3 protein is CATRSGQGKGNTEAFF. DNA of the CDR3: TGTGCCACCAGATCGGGACAGGGGAAGGGGAACACTGAAGCTTTCTTT. The rearrangement joins TRBV6-6 to TRBJ1-1, with 10 nucleotides matching TRBD1. The CDR3 consists of 16 residues. Germline V gene data show CDR1 as MNHNY and CDR2 as SVGAGI (reference sequence). V was clipped by 10 bases and J by 1 base; unmatched bases: 12.

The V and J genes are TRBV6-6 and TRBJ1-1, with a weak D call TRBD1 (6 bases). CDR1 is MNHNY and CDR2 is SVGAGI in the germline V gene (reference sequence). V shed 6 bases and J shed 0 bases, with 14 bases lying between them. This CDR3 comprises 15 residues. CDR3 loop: CASSTTGTLNTEAFF. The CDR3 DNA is TGTGCCAGCAGCACGACAGGTACCCTGAACACTGAAGCTTTCTTT.

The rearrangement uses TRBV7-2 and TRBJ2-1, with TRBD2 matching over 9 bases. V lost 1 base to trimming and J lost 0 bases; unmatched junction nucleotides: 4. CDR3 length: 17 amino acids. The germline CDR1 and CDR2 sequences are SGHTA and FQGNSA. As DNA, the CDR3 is TGTGCCAGCAGCTTAGTTAGCGGGGGCCGCTCCTACAATGAGCAGTTCTTC. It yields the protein CASSLVSGGRSYNEQFF. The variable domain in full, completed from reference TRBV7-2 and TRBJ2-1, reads GAGVSQSPSNKVTEKGKDVELRCDPISGHTALYWYRQSLGQGLEFLIYFQGNSAPDKSGLPSDRFSAERTGGSVSTLTIQRTQQEDSAVYLCASSLVSGGRSYNEQFFGPGTRLTVL.

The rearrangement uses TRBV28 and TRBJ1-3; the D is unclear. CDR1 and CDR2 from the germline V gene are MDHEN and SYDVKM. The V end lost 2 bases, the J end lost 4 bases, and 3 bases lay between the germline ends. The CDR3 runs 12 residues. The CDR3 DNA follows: TGTGCCAGCAGTTTAGACGGAAACACCATATATTTT. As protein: CASSLDGNTIYF.

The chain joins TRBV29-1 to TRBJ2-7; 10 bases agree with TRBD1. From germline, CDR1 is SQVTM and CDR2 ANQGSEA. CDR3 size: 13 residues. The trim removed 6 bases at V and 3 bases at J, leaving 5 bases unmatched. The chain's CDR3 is CSVGRTGGYEQYF. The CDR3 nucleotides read TGCAGCGTAGGACGGACAGGGGGCTACGAGCAGTACTTC.

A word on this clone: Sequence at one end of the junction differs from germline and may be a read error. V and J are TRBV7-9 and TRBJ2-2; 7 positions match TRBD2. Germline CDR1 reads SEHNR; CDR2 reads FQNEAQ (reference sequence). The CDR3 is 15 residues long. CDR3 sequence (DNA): TGTGCCAGCAGCATAGCAGCGGGGTACACCGGGGAGCTGTTTTTT. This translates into CASSIAAGYTGELFF.

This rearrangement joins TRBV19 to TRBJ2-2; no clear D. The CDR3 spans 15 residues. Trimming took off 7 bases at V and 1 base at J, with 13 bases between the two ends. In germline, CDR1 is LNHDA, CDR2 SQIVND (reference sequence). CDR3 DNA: TGTGCCAGTACAGCTGTGCGGAGGAACACCGGGGAGCTGTTTTTT. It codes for CASTAVRRNTGELFF.

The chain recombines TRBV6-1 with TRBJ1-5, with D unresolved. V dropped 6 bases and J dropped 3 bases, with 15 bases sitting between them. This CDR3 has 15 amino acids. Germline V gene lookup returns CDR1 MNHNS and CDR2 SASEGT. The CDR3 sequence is CASRRIGRDNQPQHF. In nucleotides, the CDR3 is TGTGCCAGCAGGAGGATAGGGAGAGACAATCAGCCCCAGCATTTT.

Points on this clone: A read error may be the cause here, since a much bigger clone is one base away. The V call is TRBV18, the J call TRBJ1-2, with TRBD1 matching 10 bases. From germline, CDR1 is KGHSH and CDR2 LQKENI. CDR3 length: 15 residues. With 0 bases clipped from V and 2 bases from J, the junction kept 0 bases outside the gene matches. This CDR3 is CASSPPGQGNYGYTF. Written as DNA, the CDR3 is TGTGCCAGCTCACCACCGGGACAGGGGAACTATGGCTACACCTTC.

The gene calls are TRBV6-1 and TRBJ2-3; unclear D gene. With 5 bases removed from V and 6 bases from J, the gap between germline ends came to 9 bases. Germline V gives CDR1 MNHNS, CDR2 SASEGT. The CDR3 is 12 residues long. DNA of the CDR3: TGTGCCAGCAGTTTCGGCCTGGATACGCAGTATTTT. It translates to CASSFGLDTQYF.

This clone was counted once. The CDR3 protein is CATGTELQETQYF. In DNA, the CDR3 is TGTGCCACCGGGACGGAGCTCCAAGAGACCCAGTACTTC. The chain has TRBV6-6 and TRBJ2-5, with D perhaps being TRBD1 or TRBD2 (5 bases each). Trimming pared 10 bases from V and 1 base from J, leaving 13 bases between. CDR3 length: 13 amino acids. Germline V lookup: CDR1 MNHNY, CDR2 SVGAGI (reference sequence).

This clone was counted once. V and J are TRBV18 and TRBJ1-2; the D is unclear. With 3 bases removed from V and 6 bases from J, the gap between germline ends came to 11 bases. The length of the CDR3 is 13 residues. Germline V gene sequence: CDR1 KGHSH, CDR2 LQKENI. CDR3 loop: CASSPGRDNGYTF. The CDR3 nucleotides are TGTGCCAGCTCACCCGGACGAGACAATGGCTACACCTTC.

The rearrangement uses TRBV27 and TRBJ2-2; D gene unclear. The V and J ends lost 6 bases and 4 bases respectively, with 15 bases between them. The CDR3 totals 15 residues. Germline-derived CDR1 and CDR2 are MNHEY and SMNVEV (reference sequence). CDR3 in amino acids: CASSQRGLSTGELFF. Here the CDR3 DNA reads TGTGCCAGCAGCCAAAGAGGCCTTAGCACCGGGGAGCTGTTTTTT.

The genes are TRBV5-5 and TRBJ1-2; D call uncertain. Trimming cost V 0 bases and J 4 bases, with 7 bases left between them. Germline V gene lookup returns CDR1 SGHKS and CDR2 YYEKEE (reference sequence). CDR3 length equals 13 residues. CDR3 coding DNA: TGTGCCAGCAGCTTGGAAGACCTCTATGGCTACACCTTC. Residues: CASSLEDLYGYTF.

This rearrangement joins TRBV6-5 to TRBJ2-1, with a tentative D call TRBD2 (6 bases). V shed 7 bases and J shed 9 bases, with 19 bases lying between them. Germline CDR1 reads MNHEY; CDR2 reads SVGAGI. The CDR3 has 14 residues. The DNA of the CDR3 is TGTGCCAGCAAAAAAACCGGGACTTTGGGTGAGCAGTTCTTC. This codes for CASKKTGTLGEQFF.

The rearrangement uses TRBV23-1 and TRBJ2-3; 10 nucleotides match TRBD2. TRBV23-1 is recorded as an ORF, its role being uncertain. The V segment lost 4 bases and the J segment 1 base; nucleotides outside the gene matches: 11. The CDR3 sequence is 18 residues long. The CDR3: CASSRLAGAQRGTDTQYF. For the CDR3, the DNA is TGCGCCAGCAGTCGGCTAGCGGGGGCCCAGCGTGGCACAGATACGCAGTATTTT.

This chain's CDR3 is CASSPEGVAVSYNEQFF. The CDR3, as DNA: TGTGCCAGCTCACCTGAAGGGGTAGCGGTATCCTACAATGAGCAGTTCTTC. The chain has TRBV18 and TRBJ2-1; a possible D gene is TRBD2 (6 bases). Germline CDR1 KGHSH, CDR2 LQKENI. The length of the CDR3 is 17 residues. Trimming left V 3 bases short and J 1 base short, with 16 bases between.

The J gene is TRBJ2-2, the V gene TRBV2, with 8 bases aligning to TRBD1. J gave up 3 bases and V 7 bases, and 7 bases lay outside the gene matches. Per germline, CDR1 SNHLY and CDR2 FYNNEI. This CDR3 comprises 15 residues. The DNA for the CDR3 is TGTGCCAGCATGAGGGACAGGAGCTACACCGGGGAGCTGTTTTTT. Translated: CASMRDRSYTGELFF.

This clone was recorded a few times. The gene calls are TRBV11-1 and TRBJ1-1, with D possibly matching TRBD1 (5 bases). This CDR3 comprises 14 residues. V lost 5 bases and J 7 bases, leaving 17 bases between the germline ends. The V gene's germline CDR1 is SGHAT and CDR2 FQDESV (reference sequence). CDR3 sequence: CASSLGTEGNEAFF. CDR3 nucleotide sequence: TGTGCCAGCAGCCTAGGGACGGAGGGGAATGAAGCTTTCTTT.

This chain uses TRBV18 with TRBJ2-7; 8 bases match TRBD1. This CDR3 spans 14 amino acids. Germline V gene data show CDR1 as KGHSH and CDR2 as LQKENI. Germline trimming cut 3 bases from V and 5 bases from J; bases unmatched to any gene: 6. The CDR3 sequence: CASSPDRGTDEQYF. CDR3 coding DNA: TGTGCCAGCTCACCCGACAGGGGTACGGACGAGCAGTACTTC. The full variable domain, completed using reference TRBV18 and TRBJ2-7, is NAGVMQNPRHLVRRRGQEARLRCSPMKGHSHVYWYRQLPEEGLKFMVYLQKENIIDESGMPKERFSAEFPKEGPSILRIQQVVRGDSAAYFCASSPDRGTDEQYFGPGTRLTVT.

The CDR3 DNA sequence: TGTGCCAGTAGTGACAGGCCCAAGGGGGACTATGGCTACACCTTC. This encodes CASSDRPKGDYGYTF. V usage is TRBV19 and J usage is TRBJ1-2; a weak D match, TRBD1 (6 bases). Germline-derived CDR1 and CDR2 are LNHDA and SQIVND (reference sequence). V lost 5 bases and J lost 3, with 16 bases in between. This CDR3 region has 15 residues.

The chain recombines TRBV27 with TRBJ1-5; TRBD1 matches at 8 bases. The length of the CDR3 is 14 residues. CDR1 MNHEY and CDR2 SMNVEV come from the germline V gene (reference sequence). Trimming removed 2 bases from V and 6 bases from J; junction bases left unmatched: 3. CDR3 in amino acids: CASSLQGAGQPQHF. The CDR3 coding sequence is TGTGCCAGCAGTTTACAGGGGGCGGGTCAGCCCCAGCATTTT.

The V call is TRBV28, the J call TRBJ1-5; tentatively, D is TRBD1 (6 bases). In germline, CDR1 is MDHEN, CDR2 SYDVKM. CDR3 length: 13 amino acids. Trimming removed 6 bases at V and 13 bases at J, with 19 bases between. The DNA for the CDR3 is TGTGCCAGCAGCGGGGGGCCGGGTCTTCTTCAGCATTTT. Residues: CASSGGPGLLQHF.